The subject of this entry is one T cell receptor beta chain. This clonotype is identified as large (0.1 to 1%). The target of this receptor is not known. No base quality values were provided; no much bigger clone lies one nucleotide off. For oncotyping and quantification of minimal residual disease, T-ALL samples were taken at diagnosis from children and adults treated according to protocol. The data belong to a study of RUNX1 and TCR beta rearrangement in T-cell leukemia (dated by TCRdb to about 2020). In the study overall: The study compared TCR beta rearrangements and CDR3 junctions in 13 T-ALLs carrying mono-allelic acquired RUNX1 mutations versus about ten RUNX1 wildtype T-ALLs. RUNX1 wildtype T-ALLs were chosen to carry at least incomplete clonal TCR beta rearrangements so that D1 versus D2 segment comparison could be performed. GRAALL-2003 and GRAALL-2005 were the multicentric trials. The maturation arrest stages of RUNX1-mutated T-ALLs were more diverse, with some cases arrested before the onset of TCR beta rearrangement. The RUNX1 wildtype T-ALLs were matched on an immature maturation arrest stage, which was defined as the absence of cytoplasmic or surface TCR beta protein. An earlier study had established the RUNX1 mutation status of the T-ALL cases. Human T-ALL TCR beta rearrangements were analyzed to compare with results from a Runx1 knockout mouse model. TCR rearrangements were assessed by Genescan analysis after EuroClonality multiplex PCR on genomic DNA. In the mutated group, all RUNX1 mutations were heterozygous, with roughly 9 located in the Runt homology domain and a few in the transactivation domain.

Receptor amplification or capture employed PCR. Reads for this sample came from an Illumina MiSeq. Characterization of TCR beta DJ and VDJ rearrangements was performed by next generation amplicon sequencing. For the original study's pipeline: The Vidjil software was applied to the amplicon sequencing data to identify clonal TCR beta rearrangements. TCR beta rearrangement characteristics of the RUNX1-mutated and wildtype groups were compared using two-tailed Fisher exact tests. Clones were called with MiXCR by TCRdb after fastp trimmed the public reads at Q25, and only in-frame beta chains were retained. Identical CDR3 proteins give one entry, which carries the most common genes and DNA. TCRdb, rather than the study authors, made the V and J calls. The sample yields approximately 190 distinct CDR3 sequences; about 40% were counted once. The top ten clonotypes cover around 66% of the sample. Paper-wide results and their limitations: In clonal rearrangements, TCR beta D1 segment usage was not significantly different between RUNX1-mutated (approximately 83%) and wildtype (roughly 61%) T-ALLs. Fewer RUNX1-mutated T-ALLs carried clonal TCR beta rearrangements (approximately 60%) than reported for T-ALL generally (over 80%). TCR beta J1 cluster usage was similar between RUNX1-mutated and wildtype T-ALLs, with no significant difference. Because too few clonal rearrangements were available, TCR beta CDR3 length and D segment truncation in T-ALLs could not be evaluated.

CDR1 and CDR2, per the germline V gene, are MNHNS and SASEGT. For this chain, trimming is 1 base at the V end and 2 bases at the J end, and the number of junction bases without a gene match is 12. From the cysteine up to the phenylalanine, the CDR3 has a length of 19 residues. Only CDR3 DNA remains: 57 bases, in frame from the first base. The specimen sequenced was blood. The source of this sequence is a male donor with T-cell acute lymphoblastic leukemia. The V gene is TRBV6-1 and the J gene is TRBJ1-5; 9 central bases correspond to TRBD1. The DNA sequence is as follows: TGTGCCAGCAGTGAAGATGGGACAGGGACGTTGGTTGGCAATCAGCCCCAGCATTTT. Its translation reads: CASSEDGTGTLVGNQPQHF.